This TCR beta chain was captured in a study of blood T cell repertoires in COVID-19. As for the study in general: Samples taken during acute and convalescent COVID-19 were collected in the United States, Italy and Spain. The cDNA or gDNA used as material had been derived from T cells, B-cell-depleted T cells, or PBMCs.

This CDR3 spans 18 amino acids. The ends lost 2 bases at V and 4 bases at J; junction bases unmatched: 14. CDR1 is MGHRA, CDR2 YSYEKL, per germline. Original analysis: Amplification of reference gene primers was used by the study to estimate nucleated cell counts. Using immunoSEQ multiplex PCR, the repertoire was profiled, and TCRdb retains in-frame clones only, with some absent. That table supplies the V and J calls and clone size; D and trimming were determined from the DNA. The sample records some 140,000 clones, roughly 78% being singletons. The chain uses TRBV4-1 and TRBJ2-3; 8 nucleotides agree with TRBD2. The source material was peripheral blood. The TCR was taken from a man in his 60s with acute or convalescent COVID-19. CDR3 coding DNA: TGCGCCAGCAGCCAATGGGCTAGCGGGCCTCCCGGGGCAGATACGCAGTATTTT. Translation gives CASSQWASGPPGADTQYF.